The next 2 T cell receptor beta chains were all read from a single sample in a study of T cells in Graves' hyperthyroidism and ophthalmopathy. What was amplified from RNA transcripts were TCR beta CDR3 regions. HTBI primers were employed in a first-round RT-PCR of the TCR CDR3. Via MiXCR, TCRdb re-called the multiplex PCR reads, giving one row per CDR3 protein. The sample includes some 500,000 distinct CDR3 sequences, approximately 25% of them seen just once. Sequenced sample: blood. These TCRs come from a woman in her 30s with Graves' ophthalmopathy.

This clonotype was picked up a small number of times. CDR3 loop: CASSSSSRGDNQETQYF. DNA of the CDR3: TGTGCCAGCAGCTCCAGCTCACGGGGGGACAATCAAGAGACCCAGTACTTC. The V call is TRBV11-1, the J call TRBJ2-5; D might be TRBD2 (7 bases). Germline V CDR1 and CDR2: SGHAT, FQDESV (reference sequence). V lost 4 bases to trimming and J lost 2 bases, with 20 bases between them. CDR3 size: 17 residues.

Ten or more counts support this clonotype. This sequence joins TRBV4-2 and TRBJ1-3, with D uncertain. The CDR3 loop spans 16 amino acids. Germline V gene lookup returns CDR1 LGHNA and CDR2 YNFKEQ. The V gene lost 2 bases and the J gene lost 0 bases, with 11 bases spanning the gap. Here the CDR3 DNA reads TGTGCCAGCAGCCAACTTGGACCGATCTCTGGAAACACCATATATTTT. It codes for CASSQLGPISGNTIYF.